A single sample is the source of the 25 T cell receptor beta chains below, sequenced in a study of blood T cell repertoires in COVID-19. TCRdb's table, derived via immunoSEQ multiplex PCR, lists solely in-frame clones and lacks some. The sample lists 200,000 to 250,000 clones; 86% were seen once. Sequencing was performed on peripheral blood. These receptors were taken from a man older than 75 with acute or convalescent COVID-19.

Comments on this clone: This specimen includes other DNA sequences encoding the same CDR3. The chain links TRBV5-1 to TRBJ1-1; D not resolved. Germline CDR1 and CDR2: SGHRS and YFSETQ. The CDR3 has 13 residues. Deletions cut 5 bases from V and 0 bases from J, with 8 bases between. CDR3 residues: CASSSGMNTEAFF. In nucleotides, the CDR3 is TGCGCCAGCAGTTCCGGGATGAACACTGAAGCTTTCTTT.

This clone was picked up a small number of times. The chain combines TRBV9 with TRBJ1-1; 7 bases match TRBD1. CDR3 length: 14 residues. Germline V gene sequence: CDR1 SGDLS, CDR2 YYNGEE. The V and J ends lost 3 bases and 11 bases, in that order; junction bases with no gene match: 13. CDR3 sequence reads: CASSAYGTEDWAFF. The CDR3 coding sequence is TGTGCCAGCAGCGCATACGGGACAGAGGATTGGGCTTTCTTT.

This clone was seen more than once but under ten times. This sequence joins TRBV27 and TRBJ1-1; no reliable D call. Trimming removed 4 bases at V and 5 bases at J, with 5 bases between. Germline values: CDR1 MNHEY, CDR2 SMNVEV (reference sequence). There are 11 residues in the CDR3. CDR3 loop: CASSSRTEAFF. CDR3 bases: TGTGCCAGCAGTTCACGGACTGAAGCTTTCTTT.

The chain joins TRBV7-2 to TRBJ2-5; D is perhaps TRBD2 (5 bases). Trimming left V 0 bases short and J 5 bases short, with 13 bases between. The CDR3 is made up of 15 amino acids. Germline loops: CDR1 SGHTA, CDR2 FQGNSA. CDR3 nucleotide sequence: TGTGCCAGCAGCTTAGCGTCACTACTAGGGGAGACCCAGTACTTC. It specifies CASSLASLLGETQYF.

V usage is TRBV20-1 and J usage is TRBJ1-1; 7 positions match TRBD1. After removal of 3 bases from V and 5 bases from J, the junction contained 6 bases not matched to a gene. Germline V gives CDR1 DFQATT, CDR2 SNEGSKA (reference sequence). The CDR3 has 13 amino acids. CDR3 protein: CSASEGARTEAFF. DNA for the CDR3: TGCAGTGCTAGTGAGGGGGCGCGAACTGAAGCTTTCTTT.

A few counts support this clone. The genes are TRBV3-1 (or the pseudogene TRBV3-2) and TRBJ2-7, with D perhaps matching TRBD2 (7 bases). Looked up from germline, CDR1 is LGHDT and CDR2 is YNNKEL (reference sequence). The CDR3 contains 15 residues. V lost 2 bases to trimming and J lost 4 bases, with 15 bases between them. The CDR3 DNA reads TGTGCCAGCAGCCAATCAGGGGCCGGGGGGTACGAGCAGTACTTC. This sequence encodes CASSQSGAGGYEQYF.

The gene calls are TRBV4-3 and TRBJ2-7, with D perhaps TRBD2 (5 bases). V was cut by 1 base and J by 2 bases, with 9 bases left in between. CDR1 is LGHNA and CDR2 is YSLEER in the germline V gene. There are 14 residues in the CDR3. The CDR3 is CASSQGAGTYEQYF. The CDR3 DNA is TGCGCCAGCAGCCAAGGCGCCGGGACCTACGAGCAGTACTTC.

This clone was seen a few times. The genes are TRBV5-4 and TRBJ2-3; possibly TRBD1 for D (6 bases). CDR3 length: 16 amino acids. The V end was cut by 4 bases, the J end by 2 bases, with 17 bases between. CDR1 is SGHNT and CDR2 is YYREEE in the germline V gene (reference sequence). CDR3 sequence: CASSPSTGRPTDTQYF. The CDR3 DNA reads TGTGCCAGCAGCCCCTCGACAGGTCGGCCCACAGATACGCAGTATTTT.

The chain joins TRBV2 to TRBJ1-5; D might be TRBD1 (5 bases). The length of the CDR3 is 15 residues. The V gene lost 5 bases and the J gene lost 0 bases, with 11 bases spanning the gap. The germline V gene encodes CDR1 SNHLY and CDR2 FYNNEI. The CDR3 DNA reads as TGTGCCAGCAGTCCCGGGACTTCTAGCAATCAGCCCCAGCATTTT. Translating it yields CASSPGTSSNQPQHF.

The CDR3 sequence is CASSILANSNQPQHF. CDR3 bases: TGTGCCAGTAGTATATTGGCCAATAGCAATCAGCCCCAGCATTTT. V usage is TRBV19 and J usage is TRBJ1-5, with no clear D. V dropped 2 bases and J dropped 0 bases, with 8 bases sitting between them. The CDR3 sequence is 15 residues long. Germline V gives CDR1 LNHDA, CDR2 SQIVND (reference sequence).

This sequence joins TRBV2 and TRBJ1-6; no firm D call. The CDR3 runs to 14 residues. The germline V gene has CDR1 SNHLY and CDR2 FYNNEI. Trimming stripped 7 bases from V and 7 bases from J, with 14 bases between. The CDR3 DNA is TGTGCCAGCACCTGGGGAGAGAACAATTCACCCCTCCACTTT. Its protein product is CASTWGENNSPLHF.

The J gene is TRBJ2-7, the V gene TRBV27; 13 nucleotides agree with TRBD2. CDR1 is MNHEY, CDR2 SMNVEV, per germline (reference sequence). After removal of 5 bases from V and 2 bases from J, the junction contained 6 bases not matched to a gene. The CDR3 sequence is 16 residues long. CDR3: CASSRPGLAGPYEQYF. CDR3 nucleotide sequence: TGTGCCAGCAGTCGACCGGGACTAGCGGGACCCTACGAGCAGTACTTC.

The chain is built from TRBV7-2 and TRBJ1-2, with a weak D call TRBD1 (5 bases). The germline V and J ends were trimmed by 0 bases and 5 bases, with 19 bases remaining between them. Looked up from germline, CDR1 is SGHTA and CDR2 is FQGNSA. This CDR3 contains 17 residues. In DNA, the CDR3 is TGTGCCAGCAGCTTAGCGAGATCGGGGGTCCCGGGATATGGCTACACCTTC. This encodes CASSLARSGVPGYGYTF.

This chain joins TRBV7-8 and TRBJ2-7; D perhaps matches TRBD1 (6 bases). The V end lost 4 bases, the J end lost 9 bases, and 16 bases lay between the germline ends. CDR3 length equals 13 residues. From germline, CDR1 is SGHVS and CDR2 FQNEAQ. The DNA of the CDR3 is TGTGCCAGCAGCTCCCCGGGACATAAGGGGCAGTACTTC. Protein product: CASSSPGHKGQYF.

This clone turned up a few times. V and J are TRBV7-3 and TRBJ2-1; 12 bases align to TRBD2. This CDR3 has 15 amino acids. Losses at the gene ends were 4 bases for V and 10 bases for J; bases not matched to a gene: 8. Germline V gene data show CDR1 as SGHTA and CDR2 as FQGTGA. For the CDR3, the DNA is TGTGCCAGCAGCTCCGGGACTAGCGGGCAGGTCGAGCAGTTCTTC. Its translation is CASSSGTSGQVEQFF. Using reference TRBV7-3 and TRBJ2-1 for the parts outside the CDR3, the full variable domain is GAGVSQTPSNKVTEKGKYVELRCDPISGHTALYWYRQSLGQGPEFLIYFQGTGAADDSGLPNDRFFAVRPEGSVSTLKIQRTERGDSAVYLCASSSGTSGQVEQFFGPGTRLTVL.

This clone has a single count. The rearrangement links TRBV5-8 to TRBJ1-4; D is unclear. This CDR3 is built from 16 residues. Germline V gene sequence: CDR1 SGHTS, CDR2 YDEGEE. V was clipped by 0 bases and J by 3 bases, with 12 bases between them. This chain's CDR3 is CASSLGWGAPNEKLFF. The CDR3 DNA reads TGTGCCAGCAGCTTGGGTTGGGGAGCACCTAATGAAAAACTGTTTTTT.

V and J are TRBV25-1 and TRBJ2-1, with D possibly TRBD2 on 6 matching bases. The CDR3 runs to 15 residues. The V end was cut by 2 bases, the J end by 1 base, with 9 bases between. Germline values: CDR1 MGHDK, CDR2 SYGVNS. The CDR3 coding sequence is TGTGCCAGCAGTGAAGGCGGGGCTTCCTACAATGAGCAGTTCTTC. This sequence encodes CASSEGGASYNEQFF.

DNA for the CDR3: TGTGCCAGCAGCAAATGGGGCCGGTGGCGCCCCGATACGAACACCGGGGAGCTGTTTTTT. This gives the protein CASSKWGRWRPDTNTGELFF. This chain uses TRBV7-9 with TRBJ2-2, with a tentative D call TRBD1 (5 bases). Trimming removed 5 bases from V and 0 bases from J, with 25 bases in between. Germline lookup yields CDR1 SEHNR and CDR2 FQNEAQ (reference sequence). The CDR3 extends over 20 amino acids.

This chain joins TRBV7-2 and TRBJ1-1; D gene uncertain. Trimming took 1 base from V and 2 from J, leaving 11 bases between them. The germline V gene encodes CDR1 SGHTA and CDR2 FQGNSA. The CDR3 is 15 amino acids. This CDR3 reads CASSLEGGSNTEAFF. CDR3 DNA: TGTGCCAGCAGCTTAGAAGGCGGGAGCAACACTGAAGCTTTCTTT.

On this clone: The germline gene is not matched at one end of the junction; a read error may be the cause. This chain links TRBV11-2 with TRBJ1-2; D remains ambiguous. The germline CDR1 and CDR2 sequences are SGHAT and FQNNGV. The CDR3 runs to 13 residues. This CDR3 is CASSSEANDGYTF. Written as DNA, the CDR3 is TGTGCCAGCAGCTCGGAGGCTAACGATGGCTACACCTTC.

This clone appeared a single time. The J gene is TRBJ2-5, the V gene TRBV18; 8 bases align to TRBD1. CDR1 is KGHSH and CDR2 is LQKENI in the germline V gene. Trimming at V came to 4 bases and at J to 5 bases, leaving 9 bases not matched to a gene. This CDR3 region has 15 residues. DNA of the CDR3: TGTGCCAGCTCACTTAGCCGACAGGGGAGCGAGACCCAGTACTTC. As protein: CASSLSRQGSETQYF.

The rearrangement joins TRBV2 to TRBJ1-5; a weak D match, TRBD1 (6 bases). Germline V lookup: CDR1 SNHLY, CDR2 FYNNEI. The V end was cut by 2 bases, the J end by 5 bases, with 19 bases between. CDR3 length: 17 amino acids. Here the CDR3 reads CASSEKVPGESHQPQHF. CDR3 nucleotide sequence: TGTGCCAGCAGTGAAAAGGTTCCAGGGGAGAGCCATCAGCCCCAGCATTTT.

The V and J genes are TRBV4-1 and TRBJ1-5; 8 bases are a match to TRBD1. There are 15 residues in the CDR3. The germline gives CDR1 MGHRA, CDR2 YSYEKL. J gave up 3 bases and V 2 bases, and 3 bases lay outside the gene matches. Here the CDR3 DNA reads TGCGCCAGCAGCCAACCGGACAGGGACAATCAGCCCCAGCATTTT. Translation gives CASSQPDRDNQPQHF.

The V and J genes are TRBV6-2 or TRBV6-3 and TRBJ1-5; 10 positions match TRBD1. Trimming removed 5 bases from V and 4 bases from J; junction bases left unmatched: 8. Germline loops: CDR1 MNHEY, CDR2 SVGEGT. The CDR3 loop spans 16 amino acids. The chain's CDR3 is CASSLGQGTANQPQHF. The CDR3 region has the DNA TGTGCCAGCAGTCTGGGACAGGGGACCGCGAATCAGCCCCAGCATTTT.

The rearrangement joins TRBV11-1 to TRBJ2-2, with D tentatively TRBD2 (8 bases). From germline, CDR1 is SGHAT and CDR2 FQDESV (reference sequence). The CDR3 has 16 residues. V was cut by 3 bases and J by 6 bases, with 17 bases left in between. The chain's CDR3 is CASSFGRGRTSGELFF. CDR3 nucleotides: TGTGCCAGCAGCTTCGGGAGGGGGCGTACTTCCGGGGAGCTGTTTTTT. Combining the CDR3 with reference TRBV11-1 and TRBJ2-2 gives the whole variable domain EAEVAQSPRYKITEKSQAVAFWCDPISGHATLYWYRQILGQGPELLVQFQDESVVDDSQLPKDRFSAERLKGVDSTLKIQPAELGDSAMYLCASSFGRGRTSGELFFGEGSRLTVL.